One and the same sample provided the 3 T cell receptor beta chains below, sequenced in a study of OX40 agonist ivuxolimab in advanced cancers. TCRdb's table, derived via immunoSEQ multiplex PCR, lists solely in-frame clones and lacks some. The data hold about 110,000 clones, with approximately 89% observed a single time. The source material was CD4+ or CD8+ T cells sorted from blood, sampled in a trial of the OX40 agonist ivuxolimab. The receptors derive from an adult with an advanced solid tumor such as melanoma, head and neck, liver or kidney cancer.

The chain carries TRBV7-2 and TRBJ2-3, with D tentatively TRBD1 (5 bases). Germline loops: CDR1 SGHTA, CDR2 FQGNSA. CDR3 length: 14 residues. V dropped 5 bases and J dropped 10 bases, with 19 bases sitting between them. The chain's CDR3 is CASSQGQELTPQYF. CDR3 DNA sequence: TGTGCCAGCAGCCAGGGCCAGGAGCTCACCCCGCAGTATTTT.

This clone was observed a handful of times. The genes are TRBV30 and TRBJ2-1; D is uncertain. The V end was cut by 5 bases, the J end by 1 base, with 9 bases between. The CDR3 spans 13 residues. CDR1 and CDR2 (germline): GTSNPN, SVGIG (reference sequence). The CDR3 sequence is CAWADMSYNEQFF. The CDR3 DNA reads TGTGCCTGGGCAGATATGTCCTACAATGAGCAGTTCTTC.

This chain uses TRBV7-9 with TRBJ1-5, with D perhaps matching TRBD1 (5 bases). Trimming cost V 5 bases and J 4 bases, with 9 bases left between them. Germline V gene sequence: CDR1 SEHNR, CDR2 FQNEAQ (reference sequence). This CDR3 has 13 amino acids. The chain's CDR3 is CASSQAGNQPQHF. For the CDR3, the DNA is TGTGCCAGCAGCCAAGCAGGGAATCAGCCCCAGCATTTT.